These 22 T cell receptor beta chains were all obtained from the same sample, sequenced in a study of T cell responses to AZD1222 COVID-19 vaccine. The assay was immunoSEQ multiplex PCR, and TCRdb's table has in-frame clones only and misses some. Among about 180,000 clones, about 92% were seen once, and the ten largest hold about 3%. Material: peripheral blood, obtained on day 0 of AZD1222 vaccination. The receptors were sampled from an adult in good health.

The DNA for the CDR3 is TGTGCCTGGAGTGTAGGGGCGGTCTATGGCTACACCTTC. It translates to CAWSVGAVYGYTF. The chain carries TRBV30 and TRBJ1-2; D perhaps matches TRBD1 (5 bases). The germline V gene has CDR1 GTSNPN and CDR2 SVGIG (reference sequence). The CDR3 runs 13 residues. Trimming removed 0 bases at V and 4 bases at J, with 9 bases between.

The chain combines TRBV19 with TRBJ1-1; tentative D call: TRBD1 (6 bases). CDR3 length: 16 residues. The germline gives CDR1 LNHDA, CDR2 SQIVND (reference sequence). Trimming pared 1 base from V and 10 bases from J, leaving 22 bases between. The CDR3 bases are TGTGCCAGTAGTATAGTGTATCGGGGGGCGGCCGAAAGAGCTTTCTTT. Its translation is CASSIVYRGAAERAFF.

The CDR3 loop reads CASLWTSNNEQFF. CDR3 DNA sequence: TGTGCCAGCTTATGGACTAGCAACAATGAGCAGTTCTTC. This rearrangement joins TRBV2 to TRBJ2-1; 8 nucleotides align to TRBD2. The CDR3 runs 13 residues. The V and J ends lost 8 bases and 5 bases, in that order; junction bases with no gene match: 5. Germline CDR1 reads SNHLY; CDR2 reads FYNNEI.

This chain joins TRBV3-1 (or the pseudogene TRBV3-2) and TRBJ1-2; 8 nucleotides align to TRBD1. V dropped 1 base and J dropped 4; count of bases not matched to a gene: 5. From germline, CDR1 is LGHDT and CDR2 YNNKEL (reference sequence). The CDR3 covers 15 residues. CDR3 coding DNA: TGTGCCAGCAGCCAAGCCACAGGGGGGGGCTATGGCTACACCTTC. It is translated as CASSQATGGGYGYTF.

The gene calls are TRBV10-2 and TRBJ1-2, with TRBD1 identical over 8 bases. CDR1 and CDR2 from the germline V gene are WSHSY and SAAADI. J lost 7 bases, V lost 6 bases, and 7 bases had no gene match. The CDR3 has 13 amino acids. The CDR3 DNA is TGCGCCAGCAGCGCAGACAGGGGCGGTGGCTACACCTTC. It translates to CASSADRGGGYTF.

The chain carries TRBV5-4 and TRBJ1-2, with a weak D call TRBD1 (5 bases). Trimming stripped 0 bases from V and 5 bases from J, with 17 bases between. This CDR3 comprises 16 residues. Per germline, CDR1 SGHNT and CDR2 YYREEE (reference sequence). The CDR3, as DNA: TGTGCCAGCAGCTTGGACCTTGGGGGGGTCAATTATGGCTACACCTTC. It specifies CASSLDLGGVNYGYTF.

With respect to this clone: One junction end disagrees with the germline gene, perhaps due to a read error. The chain carries TRBV2 and TRBJ2-7; TRBD1 agrees at 8 bases. Germline V gene lookup returns CDR1 SNHLY and CDR2 FYNNEI. The CDR3 is 14 amino acids. The CDR3 loop is CASSAYDRGPSIGF. The DNA for the CDR3 is TGTGCCAGCAGTGCATACGACAGGGGCCCATCAATCGGCTTC.

The V gene is TRBV9, the J gene TRBJ2-7, with TRBD2 identical over 9 bases. The CDR3 loop spans 15 amino acids. Per the germline V gene, CDR1 is SGDLS and CDR2 is YYNGEE. Losses at the gene ends were 2 bases for V and 5 bases for J; bases not matched to a gene: 8. CDR3 region: CASSVRTSDPHEQYF. CDR3 nucleotide sequence: TGTGCCAGCAGCGTCCGGACTAGCGACCCCCACGAGCAGTACTTC.

V gene TRBV27 combines with J gene TRBJ1-1, with TRBD1 as a possible D gene (6 bases). This CDR3 has 14 amino acids. Per the germline V gene, CDR1 is MNHEY and CDR2 is SMNVEV (reference sequence). With 6 bases removed from V and 4 bases from J, the gap between germline ends came to 15 bases. CDR3 nucleotides: TGTGCCAGCAGCCCTTTCAAGGGGGGCACTGAAGCTTTCTTT. Encoded protein: CASSPFKGGTEAFF.

The chain is built from TRBV18 and TRBJ2-3; possible D gene TRBD1, 6 bases. Germline loops: CDR1 KGHSH, CDR2 LQKENI. The length of the CDR3 is 14 residues. V dropped 3 bases and J dropped 4 bases, with 11 bases sitting between them. The CDR3 protein is CASSPQQGSDTQYF. CDR3 DNA: TGTGCCAGCTCACCCCAACAGGGATCAGATACGCAGTATTTT.

V gene TRBV7-2 combines with J gene TRBJ1-1, with 9 positions matching TRBD1. This CDR3 is built from 15 residues. After removal of 3 bases from V and 4 bases from J, the junction contained 6 bases not matched to a gene. Germline CDR1 is SGHTA and CDR2 is FQGNSA. CDR3 residues: CASSFTETGGTEAFF. CDR3 sequence (DNA): TGTGCCAGCAGCTTTACAGAGACAGGGGGCACTGAAGCTTTCTTT.

The chain uses TRBV19 and TRBJ2-1, with 14 nucleotides matching TRBD2. The V gene's germline CDR1 is LNHDA and CDR2 SQIVND (reference sequence). The CDR3 runs to 20 residues. J lost 6 bases, V lost 6 bases, and 19 bases had no gene match. The CDR3 sequence: CASRSLGLAGERGLVNEQFF. DNA of the CDR3: TGTGCCAGTAGATCACTGGGACTAGCGGGAGAGAGGGGTTTGGTCAATGAGCAGTTCTTC.

This clone appeared a few times. J is TRBJ2-4 and V is TRBV6-1; D remains ambiguous. CDR1 and CDR2 from the germline V gene are MNHNS and SASEGT. CDR3 length: 15 amino acids. Trimming removed 3 bases from V and 0 bases from J, with 9 bases in between. Written as DNA, the CDR3 is TGTGCCAGCAGTGAGGCGGAGCTAGCCAAAAACATTCAGTACTTC. Translating it yields CASSEAELAKNIQYF.

This chain uses TRBV29-1 with TRBJ1-1, with 9 nucleotides matching TRBD1. This CDR3 has 14 amino acids. Germline values: CDR1 SQVTM, CDR2 ANQGSEA. J gave up 6 bases and V 0 bases, and 5 bases lay outside the gene matches. Here the CDR3 DNA reads TGCAGCGTTGAAGATACAGGGGGCGATTCTGAAGCTTTCTTT. Its protein is CSVEDTGGDSEAFF.

The rearrangement joins TRBV11-2 to TRBJ2-7; 7 bases fit TRBD2. The CDR3 spans 17 residues. Germline loops: CDR1 SGHAT, CDR2 FQNNGV. V dropped 5 bases and J dropped 4; count of bases not matched to a gene: 17. CDR3 bases: TGTGCCAGCAGCCCAAGCAGGATCGGGCTAGCGGTATACGAGCAGTACTTC. This sequence encodes CASSPSRIGLAVYEQYF.

The V gene is TRBV7-9, the J gene TRBJ2-1; a possible D gene is TRBD2 (5 bases). The ends were cut back, 1 base at V and 6 bases at J, with 10 bases in the middle. Per the germline V gene, CDR1 is SEHNR and CDR2 is FQNEAQ (reference sequence). The CDR3 has 14 amino acids. CDR3 nucleotides: TGTGCCAGCAGCTTAGTTACTAGTCTCAATGAGCAGTTCTTC. Amino acid sequence: CASSLVTSLNEQFF.

This clone was seen only once. CDR3 DNA sequence: TGCGCCAGCAGTGAGGTCACGGGGGCTCAGCCCCAGCATTTT. Amino acid sequence: CASSEVTGAQPQHF. The V and J genes are TRBV10-2 and TRBJ1-5, with a weak D call TRBD1 (6 bases). CDR3 length: 14 amino acids. Deletions cut 2 bases from V and 6 bases from J, with 11 bases between. Germline V gene data show CDR1 as WSHSY and CDR2 as SAAADI.

Points on this clone: Other DNA sequences in this specimen translate into the identical CDR3. This chain uses TRBV5-6 with TRBJ1-2; 9 positions match TRBD1. V shed 1 base and J 6 bases; nucleotides not matched to a gene: 1. The CDR3 covers 13 residues. CDR1 and CDR2 (germline): SGHDT, YYEEEE. The CDR3 DNA reads as TGTGCCAGCAGCTTGCGACAGGGGGATGGCTACACCTTC. This sequence encodes CASSLRQGDGYTF.

The rearrangement joins TRBV6-6 to TRBJ2-1; a weak D match, TRBD2 (6 bases). Trimming stripped 4 bases from V and 2 bases from J, with 12 bases between. Germline values: CDR1 MNHNY, CDR2 SVGAGI (reference sequence). The CDR3 is 15 residues long. In DNA form, the CDR3 reads TGTGCCAGCAGTTCTCCCGAGCGGGCCTACAATGAGCAGTTCTTC. Protein: CASSSPERAYNEQFF.

This chain uses TRBV9 with TRBJ1-5; tentative D call: TRBD1 (5 bases). The length of the CDR3 is 14 residues. Trimming shortened V by 0 bases and J by 4 bases, and 8 bases separated the two germline ends. The germline V gene has CDR1 SGDLS and CDR2 YYNGEE. The CDR3 sequence: CASSVGAGNQPQHF. The CDR3 DNA follows: TGTGCCAGCAGCGTAGGGGCAGGGAATCAGCCCCAGCATTTT.

This chain uses TRBV27 with TRBJ1-6, with 10 bases fitting TRBD1. Trimming took 2 bases from V and 12 from J; bases not matched to a gene: 4. CDR3 length: 14 amino acids. CDR1 is MNHEY, CDR2 SMNVEV, per germline (reference sequence). CDR3 residues: CASSLVTGGGPLHF. In DNA form, the CDR3 reads TGTGCCAGCAGTTTAGTGACAGGGGGCGGACCCCTCCACTTT.

This clone was counted a single time. The genes are TRBV11-2 and TRBJ2-3, with D perhaps TRBD2 (6 bases). This CDR3 is built from 16 residues. V gave up 2 bases and J gave up 0 bases, with 12 bases separating them. Germline CDR1 is SGHAT and CDR2 is FQNNGV. CDR3 sequence reads: CASSLSTRPSTDTQYF. CDR3 DNA sequence: TGTGCCAGCAGCTTATCGACTAGGCCTAGCACAGATACGCAGTATTTT.